This T cell receptor beta chain came from a study of PD-L1 blockade in urothelial cancer. In the study overall: Patients' histories included 0 to 3 prior chemotherapy regimens.

Specified time point: pretreatment peripheral blood. The CDR3 is made up of 13 amino acids. Trimming took 5 bases from V and 5 from J, leaving 13 bases between them. Germline values: CDR1 SGHRS, CDR2 YFSETQ. Every PCR was spiked with synthetic TCR analog templates. Repertoires were generated with immunoSEQ multiplex PCR, while TCRdb's copy carries only in-frame clones and drops some. This table holds tens of thousands of clones, around 83% found once. The source of this sequence is a man aged 45-60 years with urothelial cancer. The chain uses TRBV5-1 and TRBJ1-2; D uncertain. The material was PBMCs, obtained around atezolizumab (anti-PD-L1) treatment. In DNA form, the CDR3 reads TGCGCCAGCAGTGAGGTACCGGATTATGGCTACACCTTC. It is translated as CASSEVPDYGYTF.